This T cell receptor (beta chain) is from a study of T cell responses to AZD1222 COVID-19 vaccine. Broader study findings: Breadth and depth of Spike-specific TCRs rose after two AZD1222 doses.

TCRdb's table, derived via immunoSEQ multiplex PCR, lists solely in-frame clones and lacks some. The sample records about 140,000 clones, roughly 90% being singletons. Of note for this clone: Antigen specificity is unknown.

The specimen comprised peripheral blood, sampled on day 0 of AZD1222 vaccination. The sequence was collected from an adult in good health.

This chain's CDR3 is CASSSQGQVNSPLHF. CDR3 bases: TGTGCCAGCAGTTCACAGGGACAGGTCAATTCACCCCTCCACTTT. The V call is TRBV27, the J call TRBJ1-6, with TRBD1 matching 8 bases. The V segment lost 4 bases and the J segment 7 bases; nucleotides outside the gene matches: 6. The germline V gene has CDR1 MNHEY and CDR2 SMNVEV (reference sequence). The CDR3 totals 15 residues.